This T cell receptor beta chain originates from a study of early T cells in non-severe SARS-CoV-2 infection. V lost 2 bases and J lost 2, with 11 bases in between. Germline V gene data show CDR1 as SGHVS and CDR2 as FQNEAQ. The CDR3 totals 15 residues. Each CDR3 protein gets one entry after TCRdb re-called the 5' RACE reads with MiXCR. The table has around 63,000 distinct CDR3 sequences, about 9% seen once. The sequence was obtained from an adult who was a healthcare worker with PCR-confirmed SARS-CoV-2 infection or an uninfected control (not recorded which). The chain carries TRBV7-8 and TRBJ2-3; perhaps TRBD2 as D (5 bases). The source material was whole blood, sampled at baseline. CDR3 in DNA: TGTGCCAGCAGCTTAAGACTACAAATCACAGATACGCAGTATTTT. This encodes CASSLRLQITDTQYF. Based on the CDR3 plus reference TRBV7-8 and TRBJ2-3, the full variable domain is GAGVSQSPRYKVAKRGQDVALRCDPISGHVSLFWYQQALGQGPEFLTYFQNEAQLDKSGLPSDRFFAERPEGSVSTLKIQRTQQEDSAVYLCASSLRLQITDTQYFGPGTRLTVL.